The present T cell receptor beta chain was sequenced within a study of blood T cell repertoires in COVID-19. In the original analysis: Scientists estimated how many nucleated cells there were by amplifying reference gene primers. Some clones are missing from TCRdb's copy, which holds only in-frame ones; the method was immunoSEQ multiplex PCR. D and trimming come from the DNA, and the V and J calls and clone size come from that table. The table includes about 190,000 clones, 85% to 90% detected once. The junction had 15 bases not matched to a gene; V was cut back by 7 bases and J by 0 bases. This CDR3 comprises 18 residues. From germline, CDR1 is PRHDT and CDR2 FYEKMQ (reference sequence).

The chain joins TRBV13 to TRBJ2-3; 8 positions agree with TRBD2. The specimen sequenced was peripheral blood. The TCR originated in a woman aged 70-85 years with COVID-19, enrolled during active disease. In nucleotides, the CDR3 is TGTGCCAGCATCGGGTCTAGCGGGCATTATCCTAGCACAGATACGCAGTATTTT. Its translation: CASIGSSGHYPSTDTQYF. Variable domain in full (rest from reference TRBV13 and TRBJ2-3): AAGVIQSPRHLIKEKRETATLKCYPIPRHDTVYWYQQGPGQDPQFLISFYEKMQSDKGSIPDRFSAQQFSDYHSELNMSSLELGDSALYFCASIGSSGHYPSTDTQYFGPGTRLTVL.